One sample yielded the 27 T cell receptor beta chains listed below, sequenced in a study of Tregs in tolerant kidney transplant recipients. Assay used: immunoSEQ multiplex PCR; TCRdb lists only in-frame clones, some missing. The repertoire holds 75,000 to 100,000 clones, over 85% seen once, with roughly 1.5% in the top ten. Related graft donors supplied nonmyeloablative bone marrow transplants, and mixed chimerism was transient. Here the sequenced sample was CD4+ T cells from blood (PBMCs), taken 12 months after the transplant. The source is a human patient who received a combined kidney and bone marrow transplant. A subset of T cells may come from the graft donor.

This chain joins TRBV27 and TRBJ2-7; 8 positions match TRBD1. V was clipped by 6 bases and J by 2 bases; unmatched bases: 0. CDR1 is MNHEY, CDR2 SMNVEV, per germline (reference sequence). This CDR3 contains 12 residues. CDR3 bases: TGTGCCAGCAGGGACAGGGCCTACGAGCAGTACTTC. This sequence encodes CASRDRAYEQYF.

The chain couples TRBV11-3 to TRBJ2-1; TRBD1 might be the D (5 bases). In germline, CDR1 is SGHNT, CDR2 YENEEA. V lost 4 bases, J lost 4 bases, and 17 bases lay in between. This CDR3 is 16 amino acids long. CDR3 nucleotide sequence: TGTGCCAGCAGCTCGCCGTGGGGCGGAGATTACAATGAGCAGTTCTTC. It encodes CASSSPWGGDYNEQFF.

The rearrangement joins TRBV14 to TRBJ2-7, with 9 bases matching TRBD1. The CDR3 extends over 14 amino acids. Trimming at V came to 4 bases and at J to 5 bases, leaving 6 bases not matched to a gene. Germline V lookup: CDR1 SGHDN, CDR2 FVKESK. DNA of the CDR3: TGTGCCAGCAGCCCCAGGGACAGGGCGCACGAGCAGTACTTC. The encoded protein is CASSPRDRAHEQYF.

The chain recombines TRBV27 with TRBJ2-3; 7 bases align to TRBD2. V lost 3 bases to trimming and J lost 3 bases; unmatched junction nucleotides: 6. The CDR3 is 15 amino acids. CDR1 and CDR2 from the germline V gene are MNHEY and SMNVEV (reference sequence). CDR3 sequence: CASSLMRELTDTQYF. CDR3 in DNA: TGTGCCAGCAGTTTGATGCGGGAGTTGACAGATACGCAGTATTTT.

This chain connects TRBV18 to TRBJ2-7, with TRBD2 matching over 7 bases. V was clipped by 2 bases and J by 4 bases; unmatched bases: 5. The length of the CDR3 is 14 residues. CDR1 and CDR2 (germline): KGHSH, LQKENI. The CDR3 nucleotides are TGTGCCAGCTCACCAGGGGGGGTTTTGTACGAGCAGTACTTC. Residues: CASSPGGVLYEQYF.

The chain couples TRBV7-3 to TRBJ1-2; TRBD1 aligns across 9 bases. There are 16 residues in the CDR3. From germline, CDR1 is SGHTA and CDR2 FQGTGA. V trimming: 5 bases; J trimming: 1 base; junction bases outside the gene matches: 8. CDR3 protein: CASSIRQGGYNYGYTF. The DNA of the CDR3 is TGTGCCAGCAGCATCCGACAGGGGGGTTATAACTATGGCTACACCTTC.

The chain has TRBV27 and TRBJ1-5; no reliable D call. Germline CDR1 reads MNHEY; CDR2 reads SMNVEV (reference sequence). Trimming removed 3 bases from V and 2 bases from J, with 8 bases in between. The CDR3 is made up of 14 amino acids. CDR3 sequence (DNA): TGTGCCAGCAGTTTCGCAGAACGCAATCAGCCCCAGCATTTT. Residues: CASSFAERNQPQHF.

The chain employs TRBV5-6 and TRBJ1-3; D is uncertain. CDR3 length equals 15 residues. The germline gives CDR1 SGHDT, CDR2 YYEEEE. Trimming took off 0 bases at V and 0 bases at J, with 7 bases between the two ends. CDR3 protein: CASSLDSYSGNTIYF. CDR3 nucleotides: TGTGCCAGCAGCTTGGACAGTTACTCTGGAAACACCATATATTTT. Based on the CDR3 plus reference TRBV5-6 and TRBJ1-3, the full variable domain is DAGVTQSPTHLIKTRGQQVTLRCSPKSGHDTVSWYQQALGQGPQFIFQYYEEEERQRGNFPDRFSGHQFPNYSSELNVNALLLGDSALYLCASSLDSYSGNTIYFGEGSWLTVV.

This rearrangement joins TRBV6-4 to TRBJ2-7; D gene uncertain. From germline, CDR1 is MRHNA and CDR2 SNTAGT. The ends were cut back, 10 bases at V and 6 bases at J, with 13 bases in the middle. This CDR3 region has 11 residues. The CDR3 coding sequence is TGTGCCACCCTTGGCCTAGGCGAGCAGTACTTC. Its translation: CATLGLGEQYF.

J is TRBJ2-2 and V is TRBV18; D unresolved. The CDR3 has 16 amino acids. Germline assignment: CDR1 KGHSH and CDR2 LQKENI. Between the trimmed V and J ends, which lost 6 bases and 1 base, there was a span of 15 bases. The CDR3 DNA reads TGTGCCAGCTCTCGCCTAGTGGTTCTGAACACCGGGGAGCTGTTTTTT. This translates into CASSRLVVLNTGELFF.

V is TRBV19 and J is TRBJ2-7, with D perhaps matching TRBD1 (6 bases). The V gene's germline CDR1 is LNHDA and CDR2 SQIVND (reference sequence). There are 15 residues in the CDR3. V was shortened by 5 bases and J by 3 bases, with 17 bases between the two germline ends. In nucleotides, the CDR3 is TGTGCCAGTAGTCCAGTCCGGGACAACGACTACGAGCAGTACTTC. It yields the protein CASSPVRDNDYEQYF.

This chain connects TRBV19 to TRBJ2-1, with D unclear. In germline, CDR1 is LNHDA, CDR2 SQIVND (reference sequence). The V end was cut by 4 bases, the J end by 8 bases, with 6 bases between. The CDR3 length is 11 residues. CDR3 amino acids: CASSNFYEQFF. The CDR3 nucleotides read TGTGCCAGTAGTAACTTTTATGAGCAGTTCTTC.

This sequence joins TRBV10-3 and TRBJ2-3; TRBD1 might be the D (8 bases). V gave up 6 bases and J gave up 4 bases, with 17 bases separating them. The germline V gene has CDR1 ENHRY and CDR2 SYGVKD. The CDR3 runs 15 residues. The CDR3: CAIRKQGGLADTQYF. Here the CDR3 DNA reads TGTGCCATCAGGAAACAGGGGGGGCTCGCAGATACGCAGTATTTT.

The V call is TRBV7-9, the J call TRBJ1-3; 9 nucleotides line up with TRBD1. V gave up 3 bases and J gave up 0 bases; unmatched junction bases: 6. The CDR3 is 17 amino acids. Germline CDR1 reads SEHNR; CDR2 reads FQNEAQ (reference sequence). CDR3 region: CASSLGDRALSGNTIYF. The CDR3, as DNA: TGTGCCAGCAGCTTGGGGGACAGGGCCCTCTCTGGAAACACCATATATTTT. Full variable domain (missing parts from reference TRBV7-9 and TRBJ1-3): DTGVSQNPRHKITKRGQNVTFRCDPISEHNRLYWYRQTLGQGPEFLTYFQNEAQLEKSRLLSDRFSAERPKGSFSTLEIQRTEQGDSAMYLCASSLGDRALSGNTIYFGEGSWLTVV.

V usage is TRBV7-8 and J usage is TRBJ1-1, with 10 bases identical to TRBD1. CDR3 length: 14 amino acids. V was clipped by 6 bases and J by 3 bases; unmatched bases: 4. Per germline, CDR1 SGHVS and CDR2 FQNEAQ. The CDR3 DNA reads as TGTGCCAGCAGACGGGGACAGGGGTACACTGAAGCTTTCTTT. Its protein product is CASRRGQGYTEAFF.

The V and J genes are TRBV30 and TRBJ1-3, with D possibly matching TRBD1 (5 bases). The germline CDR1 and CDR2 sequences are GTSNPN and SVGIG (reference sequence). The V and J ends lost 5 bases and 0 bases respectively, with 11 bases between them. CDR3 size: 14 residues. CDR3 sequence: CAWSGHFSGNTIYF. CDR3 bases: TGTGCCTGGTCCGGACACTTCTCTGGAAACACCATATATTTT.

The CDR3 DNA follows: TGTGCCAGCAGTACGGGGGGCCTTGAGCAGTTCTTC. As protein: CASSTGGLEQFF. V gene TRBV6-6 combines with J gene TRBJ2-1; D is possibly TRBD2 (7 bases). The CDR3 extends over 12 amino acids. Germline CDR1 is MNHNY and CDR2 is SVGAGI (reference sequence). V dropped 5 bases and J dropped 9 bases, with 11 bases sitting between them.

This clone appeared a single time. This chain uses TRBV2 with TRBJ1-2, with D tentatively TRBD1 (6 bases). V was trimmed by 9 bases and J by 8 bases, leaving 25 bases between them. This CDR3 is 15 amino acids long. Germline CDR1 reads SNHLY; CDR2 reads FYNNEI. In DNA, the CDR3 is TGTGCCAGTCAGTTAACAGGTTCCAGGGGCGTAGGCTACACCTTC. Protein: CASQLTGSRGVGYTF.

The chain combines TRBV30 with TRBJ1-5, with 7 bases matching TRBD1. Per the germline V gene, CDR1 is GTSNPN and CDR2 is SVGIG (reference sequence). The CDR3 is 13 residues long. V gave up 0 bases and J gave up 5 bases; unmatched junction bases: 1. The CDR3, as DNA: TGTGCCTGGAGTGTAGGGGGCCATCAGCCCCAGCATTTT. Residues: CAWSVGGHQPQHF.

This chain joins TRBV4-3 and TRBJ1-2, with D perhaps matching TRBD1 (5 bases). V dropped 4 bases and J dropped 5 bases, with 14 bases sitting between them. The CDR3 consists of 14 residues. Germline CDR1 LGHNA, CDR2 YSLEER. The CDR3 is CASSRRLGQYGYTF. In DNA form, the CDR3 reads TGCGCCAGCAGCCGCAGGTTGGGGCAGTATGGCTACACCTTC.

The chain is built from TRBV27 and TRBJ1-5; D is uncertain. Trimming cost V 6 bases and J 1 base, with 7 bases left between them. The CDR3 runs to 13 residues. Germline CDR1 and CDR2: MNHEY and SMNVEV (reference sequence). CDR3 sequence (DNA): TGTGCCAGCAGCCCGGGGAGCAATCAGCCCCAGCATTTT. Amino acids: CASSPGSNQPQHF.

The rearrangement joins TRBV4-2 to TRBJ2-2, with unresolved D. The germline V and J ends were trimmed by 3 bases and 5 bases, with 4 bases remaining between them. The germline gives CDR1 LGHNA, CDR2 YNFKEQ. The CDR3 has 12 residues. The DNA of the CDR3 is TGTGCCAGCAGCCACCTGACCGGGGAGCTGTTTTTT. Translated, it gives CASSHLTGELFF.

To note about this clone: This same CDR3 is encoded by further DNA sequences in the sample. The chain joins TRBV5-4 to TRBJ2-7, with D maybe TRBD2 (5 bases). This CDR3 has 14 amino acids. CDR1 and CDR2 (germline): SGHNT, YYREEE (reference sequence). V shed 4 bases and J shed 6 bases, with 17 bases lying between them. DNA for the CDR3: TGTGCCAGCAGCCCTAATGGGCCCGAGGGCGAGCAGTACTTC. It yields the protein CASSPNGPEGEQYF. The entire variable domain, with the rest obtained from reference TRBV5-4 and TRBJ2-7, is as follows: ETGVTQSPTHLIKTRGQQVTLRCSSQSGHNTVSWYQQALGQGPQFIFQYYREEENGRGNFPPRFSGLQFPNYSSELNVNALELDDSALYLCASSPNGPEGEQYFGPGTRLTVT.

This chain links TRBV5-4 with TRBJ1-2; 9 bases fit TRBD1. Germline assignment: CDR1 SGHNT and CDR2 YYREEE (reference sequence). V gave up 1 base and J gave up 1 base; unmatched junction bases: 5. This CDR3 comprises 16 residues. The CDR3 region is CASSLRDREYNYGYTF. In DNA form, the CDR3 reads TGTGCCAGCAGCTTGCGGGACAGGGAATATAACTATGGCTACACCTTC.

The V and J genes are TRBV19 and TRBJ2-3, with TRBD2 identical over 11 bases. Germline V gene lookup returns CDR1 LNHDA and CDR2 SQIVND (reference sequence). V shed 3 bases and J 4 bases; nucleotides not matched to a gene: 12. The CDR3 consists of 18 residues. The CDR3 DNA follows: TGTGCCAGTAGTATTTTAAAGTTGGCTAGCGGGAGGTCAGATACGCAGTATTTT. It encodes CASSILKLASGRSDTQYF.

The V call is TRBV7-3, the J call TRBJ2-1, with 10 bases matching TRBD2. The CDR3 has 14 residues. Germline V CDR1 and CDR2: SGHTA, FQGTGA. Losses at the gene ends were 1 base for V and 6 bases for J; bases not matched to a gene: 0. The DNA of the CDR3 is TGTGCCAGCAGCTTAAGGACTAGCGGCAATGAGCAGTTCTTC. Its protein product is CASSLRTSGNEQFF.

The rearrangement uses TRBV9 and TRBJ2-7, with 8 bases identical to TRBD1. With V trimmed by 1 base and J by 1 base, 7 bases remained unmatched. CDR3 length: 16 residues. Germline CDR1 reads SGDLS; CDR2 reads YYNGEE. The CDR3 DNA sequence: TGTGCCAGCAGCGTATCAGGGGGCGCGGGATCCTACGAGCAGTACTTC. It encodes CASSVSGGAGSYEQYF.